Listed below are T cell receptor beta chains from one sample, sequenced in a study of technical replicates of blood from several donors. Only in-frame clones appear in the TCRdb table, and some are missing; sequencing was by immunoSEQ multiplex PCR. Of tens of thousands of clones listed, approximately 95% are singletons. The specimen sequenced was T cells isolated from PBMCs. These receptors were taken from a human donor in good health. The CDR3 runs from the conserved cysteine through the conserved F or W. The order of the fields is J gene, V gene, CDR3 protein.

j_gene: TRBJ2-3
v_gene: TRBV2
CDR3aa: CASSLQGLAGGTDTQYF

j_gene: TRBJ1-1
v_gene: TRBV27
CDR3aa: CASSAWTGTEAFF

j_gene: TRBJ2-7
v_gene: TRBV23-1
CDR3aa: CASSQSIPGGPSSYEQYF

j_gene: TRBJ2-7
v_gene: TRBV28
CDR3aa: CASSLAAGLTYEQYF

j_gene: TRBJ1-3
v_gene: TRBV6-1
CDR3aa: CASSERLGGNTIYF

j_gene: TRBJ2-1
v_gene: TRBV7-8
CDR3aa: CASSLIVGLAQHNEQFF

j_gene: TRBJ1-1
v_gene: TRBV10-1
CDR3aa: CASTPRQEAFF

j_gene: TRBJ2-7
v_gene: TRBV11-2
CDR3aa: CASSLISGTGAYEQYF

j_gene: TRBJ1-5
v_gene: TRBV27
CDR3aa: CASSKGQGPGDSNQPQHF

j_gene: TRBJ2-2
v_gene: TRBV2
CDR3aa: CASSDLTSGRVSGELFF

j_gene: TRBJ2-1
v_gene: TRBV28
CDR3aa: CASTDRGEQFF

j_gene: TRBJ1-4
v_gene: TRBV4-2
CDR3aa: CASSQNTKLFF

j_gene: TRBJ2-2
v_gene: TRBV6-5
CDR3aa: CASSYRAGELFF

j_gene: TRBJ2-1
v_gene: TRBV20-1
CDR3aa: CSAKLYNEQFF

j_gene: TRBJ2-1
v_gene: TRBV4-1
CDR3aa: CASSPGAGWDEQFF

j_gene: TRBJ2-7
v_gene: TRBV19
CDR3aa: CASSMGHPGTGAYEQYF

j_gene: TRBJ2-2
v_gene: TRBV4-1
CDR3aa: CASSHGQVLSNTGELFF

j_gene: TRBJ2-7
v_gene: TRBV10-3
CDR3aa: CAIRPGQGKKSSYEQYF

j_gene: TRBJ1-1
v_gene: TRBV6-1
CDR3aa: CASSEGQIEAFF

j_gene: TRBJ2-1
v_gene: TRBV4-1
CDR3aa: CASSQGSMAGYNEQFF

j_gene: TRBJ1-6
v_gene: TRBV11-2
CDR3aa: CASSLGQGVSPLHF

j_gene: TRBJ1-4
v_gene: TRBV5-1
CDR3aa: CASSFSQDSPNEKLFF

j_gene: TRBJ1-2
v_gene: TRBV10-2
CDR3aa: CASNVKWKGQGDYGYTF

j_gene: TRBJ1-1
v_gene: TRBV9
CDR3aa: CASSVGATEAFF

j_gene: TRBJ1-4
v_gene: TRBV5-1
CDR3aa: CASSLADRPNEKLFF

j_gene: TRBJ2-7
v_gene: TRBV4-2
CDR3aa: CASSQAAGESGEQYF

j_gene: TRBJ1-2
v_gene: TRBV28
CDR3aa: CASSQKRGGYGYTF

j_gene: TRBJ2-7
v_gene: TRBV29-1
CDR3aa: CSVSELQGNEQYF

j_gene: TRBJ1-2
v_gene: TRBV19
CDR3aa: CASSMSRGGYGYTF

j_gene: TRBJ1-2
v_gene: TRBV6-5
CDR3aa: CASSPGLTSYGYTF

j_gene: TRBJ1-1
v_gene: TRBV28
CDR3aa: CASSLWDRDTHTEAFF

j_gene: TRBJ1-1
v_gene: TRBV5-1
CDR3aa: CASSFFRGEITEAFF

j_gene: TRBJ2-7
v_gene: TRBV5-1
CDR3aa: CASSTGTGRYEQYF